This TCR beta chain was sequenced for a study of T cell therapy after organ transplantation. Looking at the study overall: Most therapy products contained multiple CMV specificities restricted through one or more HLA alleles.

Measured with immunoSEQ multiplex PCR; TCRdb has only the in-frame clones, and not every one. The sample yields over 600 clones, about 67% seen once. Findings of the study overall: Nonresponder repertoires showed strong pretherapy expansions, barely changing post-therapy.

The CDR3 spans 13 residues. CDR1 and CDR2 from the germline V gene are SEHNR and FQNEAQ (reference sequence). The V and J ends lost 1 base and 2 bases respectively, with 6 bases between them. Turning to this clone: Its antigen is as yet unknown.

Therapy product cells were restimulated with a CMV peptide pool for 3 to 5 hours, then IFN-gamma-secreting cells were captured. This clonotype was obtained from a human patient who had received a solid organ transplant and had CMV disease. Certain T cells may be donor cells from the graft. Input material: cultured CD8+ T cells. The genes are TRBV7-9 and TRBJ2-7, with D unresolved. Here the CDR3 reads CASSLVGTYEQYF. As DNA, the CDR3 is TGTGCCAGCAGCTTAGTAGGGACCTACGAGCAGTACTTC.